The sequence of this T cell receptor (beta chain) was determined in a study of T cells after yellow fever vaccination. With respect to this clonotype: A junction boundary mismatches the germline segment, possibly from a read error.

CDR1 SGHDT and CDR2 YYEEEE come from the germline V gene. The CDR3 loop spans 14 amino acids. The TCR cDNA carried a universal primer site and UMIs from 5'RACE template switching. TCRdb independently ran MiXCR on the 5' RACE reads; one entry per CDR3 protein. The sample includes 5,500 to 7,000 distinct CDR3 sequences, 6.5% of them seen just once. V and J are TRBV5-6 and TRBJ2-1; D is uncertain. The sequence derives from a man younger than 35 who received the YFV17D yellow fever vaccine. The sequenced sample was PBMCs, either bulk or a sorted T-cell subset (CD4+, CD8+, memory, or dextramer-sorted; not recorded which), obtained around 15 days after the first yellow fever vaccination. CDR3 residues: CASSPGRLYNEHFF. The CDR3 DNA is TGTGCCAGCAGCCCCGGGCGACTCTACAATGAGCACTTCTTC. Using reference TRBV5-6 and TRBJ2-1 for the parts outside the CDR3, the full variable domain is DAGVTQSPTHLIKTRGQQVTLRCSPKSGHDTVSWYQQALGQGPQFIFQYYEEEERQRGNFPDRFSGHQFPNYSSELNVNALLLGDSALYLCASSPGRLYNEHFFGPGTRLTVL.